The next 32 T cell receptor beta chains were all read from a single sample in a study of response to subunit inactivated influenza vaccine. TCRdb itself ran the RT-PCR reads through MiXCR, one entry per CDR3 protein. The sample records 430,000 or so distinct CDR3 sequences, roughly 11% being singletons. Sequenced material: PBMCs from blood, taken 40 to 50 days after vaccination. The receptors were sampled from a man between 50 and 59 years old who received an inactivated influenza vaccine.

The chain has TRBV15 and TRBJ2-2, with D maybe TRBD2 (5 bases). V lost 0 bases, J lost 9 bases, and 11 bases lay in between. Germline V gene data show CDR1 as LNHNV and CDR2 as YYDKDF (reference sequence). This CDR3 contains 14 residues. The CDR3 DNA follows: TGTGCCACCAGCAGAGATGCGGGCTACCGGGAGCTGTTTTTT. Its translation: CATSRDAGYRELFF. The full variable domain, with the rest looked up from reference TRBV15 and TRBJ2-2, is DAMVIQNPRYQVTQFGKPVTLSCSQTLNHNVMYWYQQKSSQAPKLLFHYYDKDFNNEADTPDNFQSRRPNTSFCFLDIRSPGLGDTAMYLCATSRDAGYRELFFGEGSRLTVL.

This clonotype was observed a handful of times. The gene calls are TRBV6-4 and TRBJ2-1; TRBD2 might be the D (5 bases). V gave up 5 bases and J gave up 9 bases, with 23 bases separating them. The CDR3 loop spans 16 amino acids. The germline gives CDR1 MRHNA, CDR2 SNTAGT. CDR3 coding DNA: TGTGCCAGCAGTAAATCGGGCGGGTCTGGATTCGGTGAGCAGTTCTTC. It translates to CASSKSGGSGFGEQFF.

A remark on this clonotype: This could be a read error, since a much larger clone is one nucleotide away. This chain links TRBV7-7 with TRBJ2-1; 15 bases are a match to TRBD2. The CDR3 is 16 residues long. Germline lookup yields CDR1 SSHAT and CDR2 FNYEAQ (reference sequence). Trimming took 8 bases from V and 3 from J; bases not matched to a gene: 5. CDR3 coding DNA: TGTGCCAGCGGCCAGGGACTAGCGGGAGGCTACAATGAGCAGTTCTTC. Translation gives CASGQGLAGGYNEQFF.

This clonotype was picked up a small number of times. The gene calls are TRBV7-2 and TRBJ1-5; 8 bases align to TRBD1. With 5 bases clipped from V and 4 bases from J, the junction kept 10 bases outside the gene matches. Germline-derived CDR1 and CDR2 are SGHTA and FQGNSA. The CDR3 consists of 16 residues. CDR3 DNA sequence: TGTGCCAGCAGCAGACAGGGACAGGTTTGGAATCAGCCCCAGCATTTT. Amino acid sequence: CASSRQGQVWNQPQHF.

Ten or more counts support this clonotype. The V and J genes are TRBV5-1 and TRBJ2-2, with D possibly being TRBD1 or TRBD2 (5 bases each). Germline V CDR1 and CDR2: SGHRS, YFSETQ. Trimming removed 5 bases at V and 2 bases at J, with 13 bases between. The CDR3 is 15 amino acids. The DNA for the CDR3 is TGCGCCAGCAGATGGGGAGACAGTAACACCGGGGAGCTGTTTTTT. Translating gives CASRWGDSNTGELFF.

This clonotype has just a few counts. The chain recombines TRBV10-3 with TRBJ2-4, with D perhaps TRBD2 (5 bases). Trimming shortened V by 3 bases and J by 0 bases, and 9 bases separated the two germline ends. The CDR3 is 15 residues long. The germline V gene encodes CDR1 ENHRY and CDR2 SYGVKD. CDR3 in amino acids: CAISDSGRAKNIQYF. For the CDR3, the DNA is TGTGCCATCAGTGACTCGGGGAGAGCCAAAAACATTCAGTACTTC.

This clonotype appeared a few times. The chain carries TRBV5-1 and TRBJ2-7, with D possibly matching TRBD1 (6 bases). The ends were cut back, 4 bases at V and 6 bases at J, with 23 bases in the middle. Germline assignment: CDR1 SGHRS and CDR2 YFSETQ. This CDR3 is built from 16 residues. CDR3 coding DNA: TGCGCCAGCAGCCAGACAGGCACGACTTGGGTGGGCGAGCAGTACTTC. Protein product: CASSQTGTTWVGEQYF.

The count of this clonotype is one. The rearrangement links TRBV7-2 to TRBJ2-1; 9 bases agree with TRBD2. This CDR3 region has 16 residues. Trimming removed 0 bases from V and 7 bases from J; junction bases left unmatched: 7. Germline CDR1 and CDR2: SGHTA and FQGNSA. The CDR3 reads CASSLALAGVQNEQFF. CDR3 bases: TGTGCCAGCAGCTTAGCATTAGCGGGAGTGCAGAATGAGCAGTTCTTC.

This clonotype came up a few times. As DNA, the CDR3 is TGTGCCAGCAGCCACCCCGCCGCGTTAGAGACCCAGTACTTC. The encoded protein is CASSHPAALETQYF. The chain joins TRBV7-8 to TRBJ2-5; D is uncertain. The V and J ends lost 5 bases and 4 bases respectively, with 14 bases between them. The CDR3 extends over 14 amino acids. CDR1 is SGHVS and CDR2 is FQNEAQ in the germline V gene. The whole variable domain, remainder taken from reference TRBV7-8 and TRBJ2-5, is GAGVSQSPRYKVAKRGQDVALRCDPISGHVSLFWYQQALGQGPEFLTYFQNEAQLDKSGLPSDRFFAERPEGSVSTLKIQRTQQEDSAVYLCASSHPAALETQYFGPGTRLLVL.

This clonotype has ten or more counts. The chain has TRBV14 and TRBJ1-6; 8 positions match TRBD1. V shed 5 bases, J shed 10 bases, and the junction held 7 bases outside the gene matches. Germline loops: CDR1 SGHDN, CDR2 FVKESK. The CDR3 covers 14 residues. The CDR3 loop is CASSAGQGGSPLHF. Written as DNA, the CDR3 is TGTGCCAGCAGCGCAGGACAGGGTGGATCACCCCTCCACTTT.

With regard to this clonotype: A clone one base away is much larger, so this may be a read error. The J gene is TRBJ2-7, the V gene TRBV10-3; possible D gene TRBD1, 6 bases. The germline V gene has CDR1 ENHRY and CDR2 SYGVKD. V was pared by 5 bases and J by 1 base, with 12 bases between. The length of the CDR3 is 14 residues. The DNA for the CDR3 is TGTGCCATCAGTCAGGGGACATCGTCCTACGAGCAGTACTTC. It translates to CAISQGTSSYEQYF.

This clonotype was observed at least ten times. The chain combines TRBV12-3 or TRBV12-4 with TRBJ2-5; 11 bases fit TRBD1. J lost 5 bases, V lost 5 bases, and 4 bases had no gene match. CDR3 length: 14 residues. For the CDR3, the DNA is TGTGCCAGCAGTCCCCGGGACAGGGGGGAGACCCAGTACTTC. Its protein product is CASSPRDRGETQYF.

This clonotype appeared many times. CDR3 sequence reads: CASSPSGGNQPQHF. Here the CDR3 DNA reads TGTGCCAGCAGCCCCAGCGGGGGGAATCAGCCCCAGCATTTT. This chain uses TRBV12-3 or TRBV12-4 with TRBJ1-5; D may be TRBD1 (5 bases). V was clipped by 6 bases and J by 4 bases, with 13 bases between them. This CDR3 has 14 residues.

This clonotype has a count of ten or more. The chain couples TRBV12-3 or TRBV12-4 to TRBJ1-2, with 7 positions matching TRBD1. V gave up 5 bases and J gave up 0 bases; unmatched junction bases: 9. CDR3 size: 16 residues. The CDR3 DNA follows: TGTGCCAGCAGTCAGTTCGGGGACAGCTCTAACTATGGCTACACCTTC. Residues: CASSQFGDSSNYGYTF.

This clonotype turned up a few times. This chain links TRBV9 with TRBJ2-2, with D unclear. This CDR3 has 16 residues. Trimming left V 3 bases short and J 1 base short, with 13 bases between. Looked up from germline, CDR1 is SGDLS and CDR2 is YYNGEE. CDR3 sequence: CASSAPGLLNTGELFF. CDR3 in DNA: TGTGCCAGCAGCGCGCCCGGTCTACTGAACACCGGGGAGCTGTTTTTT.

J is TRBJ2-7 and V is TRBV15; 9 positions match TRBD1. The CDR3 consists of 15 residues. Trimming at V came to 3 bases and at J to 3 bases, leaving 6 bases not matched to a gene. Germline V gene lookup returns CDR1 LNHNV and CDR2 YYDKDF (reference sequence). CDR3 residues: CATSRGQGRFYEQYF. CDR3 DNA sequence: TGTGCCACCAGCAGGGGACAGGGCCGATTCTACGAGCAGTACTTC. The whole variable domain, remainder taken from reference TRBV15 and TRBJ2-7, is DAMVIQNPRYQVTQFGKPVTLSCSQTLNHNVMYWYQQKSSQAPKLLFHYYDKDFNNEADTPDNFQSRRPNTSFCFLDIRSPGLGDTAMYLCATSRGQGRFYEQYFGPGTRLTVT.

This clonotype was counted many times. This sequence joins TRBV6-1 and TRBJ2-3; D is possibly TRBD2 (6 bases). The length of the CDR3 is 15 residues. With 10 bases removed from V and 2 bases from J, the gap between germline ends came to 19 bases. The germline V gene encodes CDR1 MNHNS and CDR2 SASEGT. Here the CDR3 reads CATQGGGIVTDTQYF. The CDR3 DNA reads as TGTGCCACCCAGGGAGGCGGGATAGTCACAGATACGCAGTATTTT.

CDR3 protein: CASSYSNMGYYTF. In DNA, the CDR3 is TGTGCCAGCAGTTACTCCAACATGGGGTACTACACCTTC. The V gene is TRBV6-6, the J gene TRBJ1-2; D is unresolved. The CDR3 has 13 residues. CDR1 is MNHNY, CDR2 SVGAGI, per germline (reference sequence). Trimming stripped 0 bases from V and 10 bases from J, with 12 bases between.

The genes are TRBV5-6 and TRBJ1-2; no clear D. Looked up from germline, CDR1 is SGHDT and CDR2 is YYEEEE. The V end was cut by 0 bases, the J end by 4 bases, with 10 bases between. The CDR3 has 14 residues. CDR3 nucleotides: TGTGCCAGCAGCTTGGTTAGAATTGGCTATGGCTACACCTTC. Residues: CASSLVRIGYGYTF.

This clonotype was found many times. The CDR3 DNA follows: TGTGCCAGCAGTCATCCGGGACAGGGGGCAAAAGAGCAGTACTTC. It specifies CASSHPGQGAKEQYF. The V and J genes are TRBV6-1 and TRBJ2-7, with 12 bases aligning to TRBD1. Germline V gene lookup returns CDR1 MNHNS and CDR2 SASEGT. This CDR3 is 15 amino acids long. Trimming cost V 5 bases and J 7 bases; bases outside gene matches: 9.

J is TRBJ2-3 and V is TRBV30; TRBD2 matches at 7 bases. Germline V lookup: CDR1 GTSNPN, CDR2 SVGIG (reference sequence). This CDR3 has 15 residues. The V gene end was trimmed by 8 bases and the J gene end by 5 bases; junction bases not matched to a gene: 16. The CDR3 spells CATPRATSPRDTQYF. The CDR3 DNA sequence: TGTGCCACCCCACGGGCGACTAGCCCTCGAGATACGCAGTATTTT.

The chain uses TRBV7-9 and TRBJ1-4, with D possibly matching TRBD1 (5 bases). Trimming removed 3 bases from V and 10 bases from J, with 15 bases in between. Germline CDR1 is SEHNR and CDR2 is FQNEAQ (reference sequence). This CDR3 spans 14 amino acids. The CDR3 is CASSFAGKVGKLFF. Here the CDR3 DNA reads TGTGCCAGCAGCTTCGCAGGGAAAGTTGGAAAACTGTTTTTT.

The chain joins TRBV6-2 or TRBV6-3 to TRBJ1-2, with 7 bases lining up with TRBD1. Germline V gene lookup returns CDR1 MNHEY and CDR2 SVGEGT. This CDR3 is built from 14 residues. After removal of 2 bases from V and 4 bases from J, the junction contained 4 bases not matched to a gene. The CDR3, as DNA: TGTGCCAGCAGTTACCCTCGGGACAGCTATGGCTACACCTTC. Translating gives CASSYPRDSYGYTF.

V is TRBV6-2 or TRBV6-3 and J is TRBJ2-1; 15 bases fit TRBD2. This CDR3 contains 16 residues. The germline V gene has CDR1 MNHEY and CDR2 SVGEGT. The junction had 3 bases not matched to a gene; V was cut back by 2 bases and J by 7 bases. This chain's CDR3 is CASSYTGLAGGNEQFF. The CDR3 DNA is TGTGCCAGCAGTTACACCGGACTAGCGGGAGGGAATGAGCAGTTCTTC.

CDR3 nucleotides: TGTGCCAGCAGTCCGGGACAGGGGGCAAGTGAGCAGTACTTC. Amino acids: CASSPGQGASEQYF. The chain carries TRBV28 and TRBJ2-7; 12 bases match TRBD1. Germline assignment: CDR1 MDHEN and CDR2 SYDVKM. Losses at the gene ends were 5 bases for V and 7 bases for J; bases not matched to a gene: 6. The CDR3 runs 14 residues.

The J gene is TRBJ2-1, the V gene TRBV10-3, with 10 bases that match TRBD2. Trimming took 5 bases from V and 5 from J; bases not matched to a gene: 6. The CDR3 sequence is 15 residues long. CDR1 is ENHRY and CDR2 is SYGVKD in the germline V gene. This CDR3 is CAISRLAGEDNEQFF. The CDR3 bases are TGTGCCATCAGTCGCCTAGCGGGAGAGGACAATGAGCAGTTCTTC.

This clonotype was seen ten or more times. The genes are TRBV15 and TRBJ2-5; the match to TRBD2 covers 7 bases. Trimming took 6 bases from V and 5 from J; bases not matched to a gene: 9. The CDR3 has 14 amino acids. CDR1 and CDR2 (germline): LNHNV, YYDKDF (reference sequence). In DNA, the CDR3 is TGTGCCACCAGTGGGAGGGGAGGATCGGAGACCCAGTACTTC. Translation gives CATSGRGGSETQYF.

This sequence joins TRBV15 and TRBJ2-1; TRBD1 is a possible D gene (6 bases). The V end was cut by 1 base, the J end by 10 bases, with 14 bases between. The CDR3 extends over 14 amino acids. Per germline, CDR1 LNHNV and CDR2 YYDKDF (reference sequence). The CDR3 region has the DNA TGTGCCACCAGCAGAGTCTGGCAGGGGAAGGAGCAGTTCTTC. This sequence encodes CATSRVWQGKEQFF.

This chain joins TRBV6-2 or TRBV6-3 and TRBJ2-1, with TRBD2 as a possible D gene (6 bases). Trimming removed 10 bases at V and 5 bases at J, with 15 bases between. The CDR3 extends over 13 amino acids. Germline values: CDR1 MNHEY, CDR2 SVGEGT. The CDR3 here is CATKRRDHNEQFF. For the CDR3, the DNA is TGTGCCACAAAAAGGCGGGACCACAATGAGCAGTTCTTC.

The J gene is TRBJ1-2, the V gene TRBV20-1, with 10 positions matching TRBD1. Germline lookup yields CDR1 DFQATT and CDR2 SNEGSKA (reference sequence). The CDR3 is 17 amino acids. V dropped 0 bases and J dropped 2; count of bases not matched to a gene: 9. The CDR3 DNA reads TGCAGTGCTAGAGATTATCTTCCGGGACAGGGGAACTATGGCTACACCTTC. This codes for CSARDYLPGQGNYGYTF.

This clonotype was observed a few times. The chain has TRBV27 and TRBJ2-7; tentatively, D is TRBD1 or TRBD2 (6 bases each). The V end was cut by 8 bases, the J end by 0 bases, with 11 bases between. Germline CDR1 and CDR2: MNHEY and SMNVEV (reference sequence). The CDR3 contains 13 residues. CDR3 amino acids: CASRGPPSYEQYF. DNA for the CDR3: TGTGCCAGCCGGGGGCCTCCCTCCTACGAGCAGTACTTC.

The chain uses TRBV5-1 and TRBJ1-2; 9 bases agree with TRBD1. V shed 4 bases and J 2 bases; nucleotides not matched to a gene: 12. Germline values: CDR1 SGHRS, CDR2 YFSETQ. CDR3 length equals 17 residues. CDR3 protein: CASSLTPGTGRNYGYTF. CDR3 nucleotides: TGCGCCAGCAGCCTTACCCCCGGGACAGGGCGGAACTATGGCTACACCTTC.